The clone carrying this T cell receptor (beta chain) occurred a few times. Per the original data handling: It was from reference gene primer amplification that nucleated cell counts were estimated. TCRdb keeps only in-frame clones here, not all; method: immunoSEQ multiplex PCR. The D gene and trimming were derived from the DNA, and the V and J assignments and clone size from that table. This repertoire shows roughly 320,000 clones, approximately 85% found once; its top ten account for about 7%. This record belongs to a study of blood T cell repertoires in COVID-19. Turning to the study itself: Italy, Spain and the United States were the sources of the convalescent and acute COVID-19 samples. PBMCs, B-cell-depleted T cells, or T cells provided the cDNA or gDNA that made up the material.

This CDR3 contains 16 residues. CDR1 is SGHRS, CDR2 YFSETQ, per germline. Trimming cost V 4 bases and J 0 bases, with 13 bases left between them. V is TRBV5-1 and J is TRBJ2-2; weak D call: TRBD1 (6 bases). The receptor comes from a human donor in a cohort sampled during active COVID-19. The sample was peripheral blood. CDR3 DNA sequence: TGCGCCAGCAGCCCTATACAGGGAACGAACACCGGGGAGCTGTTTTTT. Amino acid sequence: CASSPIQGTNTGELFF. Full variable domain (missing parts from reference TRBV5-1 and TRBJ2-2): KAGVTQTPRYLIKTRGQQVTLSCSPISGHRSVSWYQQTPGQGLQFLFEYFSETQRNKGNFPGRFSGRQFSNSRSEMNVSTLELGDSALYLCASSPIQGTNTGELFFGEGSRLTVL.